These T cell receptor beta chains were read from a single sample in a study of blood T cell repertoires in COVID-19. Data came from immunoSEQ multiplex PCR; TCRdb stores just in-frame clones and leaves some out. The sample holds 120,000 to 150,000 clones, roughly four fifths seen once. Input material: peripheral blood. These receptor sequences come from a human donor in a cohort sampled during active COVID-19. CDR3s include the opening cysteine and the closing phenylalanine or tryptophan. The size field is filled for only some rows; it gives once, few, many or a size class.

clone size | CDR3 length | J gene | V gene | CDR3 protein
NA | 13 | TRBJ2-7 | TRBV3-1/TRBV3-2 | CASSRTGRHEQYF
few | 14 | TRBJ1-1 | TRBV5-6 | CASSRTGGMTEAFF
once | 15 | TRBJ1-4 | TRBV28 | CASSSPGVPNEKLFF
few | 15 | TRBJ2-2 | TRBV11-2 | CASSLNAGGSGELFF
NA | 17 | TRBJ1-1 | TRBV7-3 | CASSARGASPTNTEAFF
NA | 14 | TRBJ1-5 | TRBV6-5 | CASSPGQRNQPQHF
NA | 13 | TRBJ2-7 | TRBV7-2 | CASSSTGIYEQYF
NA | 16 | TRBJ1-6 | TRBV2 | CASSEVPDRVGAPLHF
NA | 14 | TRBJ1-1 | TRBV19 | CASRIISTNTEAFF
few | 13 | TRBJ2-5 | TRBV12-3/TRBV12-4 | CASTLDYQETQYF
NA | 17 | TRBJ2-3 | TRBV3-1/TRBV3-2 | CASRAGTSGSSTDTQYF
few | 13 | TRBJ1-2 | TRBV5-6 | CASSLEEGYGYTF
NA | 16 | TRBJ1-2 | TRBV19 | CATNSSRGGACYGYTF
NA | 13 | TRBJ2-5 | TRBV5-6 | CASSRTVQETQYF
NA | 13 | TRBJ2-2 | TRBV27 | CASRRTGTGELFF
NA | 17 | TRBJ2-1 | TRBV19 | CASSAETSGVGHNEQFF